This TCR beta chain was documented in a study of T cells in localized non-small cell lung cancer. Germline CDR1 SEHNR, CDR2 FQNEAQ (reference sequence). J was trimmed by 7 bases and V by 4 bases; bases with no gene match: 7. The CDR3 length is 15 residues. Clones were read by immunoSEQ multiplex PCR, and TCRdb kept only the in-frame ones, dropping some. The repertoire holds about 82,000 clones, with roughly 75% as singletons. This TCR came from a man between 40 and 75 years old with stage II squamous cell lung carcinoma. The sample was PBMCs, taken before any cancer treatment. The chain is built from TRBV7-9 and TRBJ2-1; 10 bases line up with TRBD1. The CDR3: CASSSTGGTVNEQFF. The CDR3, as DNA: TGTGCCAGCAGCTCGACAGGGGGCACGGTGAATGAGCAGTTCTTC.